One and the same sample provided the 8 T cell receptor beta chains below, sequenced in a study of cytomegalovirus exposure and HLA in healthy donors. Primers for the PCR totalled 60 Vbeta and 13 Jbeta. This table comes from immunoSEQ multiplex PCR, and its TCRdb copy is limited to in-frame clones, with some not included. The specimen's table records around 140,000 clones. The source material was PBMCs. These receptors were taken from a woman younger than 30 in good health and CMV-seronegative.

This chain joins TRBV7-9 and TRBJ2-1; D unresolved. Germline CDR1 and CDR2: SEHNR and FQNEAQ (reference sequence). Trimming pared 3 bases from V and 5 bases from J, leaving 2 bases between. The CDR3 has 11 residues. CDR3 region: CASSFDNEQFF. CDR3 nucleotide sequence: TGTGCCAGCAGCTTCGACAATGAGCAGTTCTTC.

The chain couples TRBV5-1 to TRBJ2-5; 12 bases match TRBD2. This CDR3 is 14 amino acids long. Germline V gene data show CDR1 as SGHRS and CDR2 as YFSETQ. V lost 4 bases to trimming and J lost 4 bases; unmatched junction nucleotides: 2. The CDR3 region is CASSPGLAGETQYF. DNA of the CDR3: TGCGCCAGCAGCCCGGGACTAGCGGGAGAGACCCAGTACTTC.

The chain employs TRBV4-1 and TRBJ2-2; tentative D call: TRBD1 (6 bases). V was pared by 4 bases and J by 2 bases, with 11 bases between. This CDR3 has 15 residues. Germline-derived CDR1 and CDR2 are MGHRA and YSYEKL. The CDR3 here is CASSLRTENTGELFF. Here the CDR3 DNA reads TGCGCCAGCAGCCTGAGGACAGAAAACACCGGGGAGCTGTTTTTT.

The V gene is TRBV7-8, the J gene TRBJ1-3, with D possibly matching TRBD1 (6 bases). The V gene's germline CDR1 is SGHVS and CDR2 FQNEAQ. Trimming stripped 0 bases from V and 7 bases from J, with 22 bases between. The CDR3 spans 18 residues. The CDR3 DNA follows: TGTGCCAGCAGCTTAGCGCGTGCACAGGGATTTGAGGGGAACACCATATATTTT. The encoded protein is CASSLARAQGFEGNTIYF.

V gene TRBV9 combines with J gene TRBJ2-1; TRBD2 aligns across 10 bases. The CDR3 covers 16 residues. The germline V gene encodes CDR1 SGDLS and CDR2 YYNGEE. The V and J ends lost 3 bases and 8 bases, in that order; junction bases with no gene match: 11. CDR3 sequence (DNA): TGTGCCAGCAGCGCTAAGACTAGCGGGTGGGTTTATGAGCAGTTCTTC. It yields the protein CASSAKTSGWVYEQFF.

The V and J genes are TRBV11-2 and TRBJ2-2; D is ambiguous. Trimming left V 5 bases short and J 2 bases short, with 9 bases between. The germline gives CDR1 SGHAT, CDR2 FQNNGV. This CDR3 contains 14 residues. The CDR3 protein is CASSPPINTGELFF. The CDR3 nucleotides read TGTGCCAGCAGCCCCCCTATAAACACCGGGGAGCTGTTTTTT.

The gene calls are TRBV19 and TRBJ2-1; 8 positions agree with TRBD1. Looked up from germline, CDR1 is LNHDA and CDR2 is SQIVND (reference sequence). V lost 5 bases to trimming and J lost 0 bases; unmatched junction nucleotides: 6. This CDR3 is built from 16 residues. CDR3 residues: CASSRWTGSSYNEQFF. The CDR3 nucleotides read TGTGCCAGTAGTCGATGGACAGGGAGCTCCTACAATGAGCAGTTCTTC.

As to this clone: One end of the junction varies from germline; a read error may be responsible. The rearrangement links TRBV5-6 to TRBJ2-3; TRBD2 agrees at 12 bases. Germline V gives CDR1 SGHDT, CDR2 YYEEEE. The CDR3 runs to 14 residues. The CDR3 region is CREELAGGGDTQYF. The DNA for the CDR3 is TGCCGAGAGGAACTAGCGGGAGGAGGAGATACGCAGTATTTT.